By its share, the clone carrying this TCR beta chain is medium-sized. The antigen is undetermined. The V and J ends lost 2 bases and 1 base respectively, with 13 bases between them. Germline lookup yields CDR1 SGHNT and CDR2 YYREEE (reference sequence). CDR3 length: 17 residues. Using its own MiXCR run on the 5' RACE reads, TCRdb lists one record per CDR3 protein. The table shows over a thousand distinct CDR3 sequences, with approximately 25% occurring only once. This entry belongs to a study of spatial heterogeneity in lung cancer. Study-level findings and limits: Counts of expanded intratumoral alpha and beta TCRs tracked tumor mutation counts.

Documented time point: sample taken at primary tumor resection. The TCR sequence derives from a male donor with early-stage non-small cell lung cancer. The V call is TRBV5-4, the J call TRBJ2-6, with D unresolved. The sample consisted of lung tumor tissue, taken at surgery. The CDR3 bases are TGTGCCAGCAGCTTAGCCACGGTCTATTCTGGGGCCAACGTCCTGACTTTC. This sequence encodes CASSLATVYSGANVLTF.